These T cell receptor beta chains were read from a single sample in a study of blood T cell repertoires in COVID-19. Using immunoSEQ multiplex PCR, the repertoire was profiled, and TCRdb retains in-frame clones only, with some absent. The table lists around 180,000 clones, 88% of them singletons, with about a quarter in the top ten. Sequencing input: peripheral blood. These receptors were collected from a man aged 60 to 69 with acute or convalescent COVID-19. Each CDR3 is given with its conserved first and last residue. Each record gives: D gene, clone size, V gene, J gene, CDR3 DNA, CDR3 protein. D genes are given only for firm matches. Some rows have no size entry. The others give once, few or many, or a class for an expanded clone.

TRBD1	.	TRBV7-2	TRBJ1-2	TGTGCCAGCAGCTTCCAAGGAGGGGGCGATGGCTACACCTTC	CASSFQGGGDGYTF
TRBD1	.	TRBV28	TRBJ1-6	TGTGCCAGCAGTCCGACAGGGGGCCTCACCGACCTCCACTTT	CASSPTGGLTDLHF
.	.	TRBV30	TRBJ1-6	TGTGCCTGGACCGGAGGGGAAGCCGGACATTCACCCCTCCACTTT	CAWTGGEAGHSPLHF
.	once	TRBV30	TRBJ2-6	TGTGCCTGGAGTGAACAGGGCTCTGGGGCCAACGTCCTGACTTTC	CAWSEQGSGANVLTF
TRBD1	.	TRBV25-1	TRBJ1-6	TGTGCCAGCAGTCAACAGGGGGATTCACCCCTCCACTTT	CASSQQGDSPLHF
.	.	TRBV29-1	TRBJ1-1	TGCAGCGTTGAACATAACAGGGACACTGAAGCTTTCTTT	CSVEHNRDTEAFF
TRBD2	once	TRBV11-3	TRBJ2-2	TGTGCCAGCAGCCCTAGGGAGGGGCACGCCGGGGAGCTGTTTTTT	CASSPREGHAGELFF
TRBD1	.	TRBV19	TRBJ1-3	TGTGCCAGCGATGACAGGGACAGAAACACCATATATTTT	CASDDRDRNTIYF
TRBD1	.	TRBV6-5	TRBJ1-6	TGTGCCAGCCGGGACAGGATCAATTCACCCCTCCACTTT	CASRDRINSPLHF
.	few	TRBV12-5	TRBJ1-6	TGTGCTAGTGGTTTGGGGCTGACAGACGCCAATTCACCCCTCCACTTT	CASGLGLTDANSPLHF
TRBD1	medium-sized	TRBV19	TRBJ1-1	TGTGCCAGTAGTATCGGGACAGTCAACTTAGGGAACACTGAAGCTTTCTTT	CASSIGTVNLGNTEAFF
.	.	TRBV7-6	TRBJ1-5	TGTGCCAGCAGCCAGACTCTCCAGGGCCAGCCCCAGCATTTT	CASSQTLQGQPQHF
.	.	TRBV19	TRBJ1-1	TGTGCCAGTAGTATTGGCTCTTCGTGGACTGAAGCTTTCTTT	CASSIGSSWTEAFF
TRBD2	.	TRBV27	TRBJ2-2	TGTGCCACCACGGGACTACCCCCCACCGGGGAGCTGTTTTTT	CATTGLPPTGELFF
TRBD2	.	TRBV10-3	TRBJ2-5	TGTGCCATCAGTGAAGGGACTAGCGGGATAAAGACCCAGTACTTC	CAISEGTSGIKTQYF
.	.	TRBV5-1	TRBJ1-2	TGCGCCAGCAGCTTACAGGGCCTTGATAACTATGGCTACACCTTC	CASSLQGLDNYGYTF
.	once	TRBV15	TRBJ1-2	TGTGCCACCAACAATGGGGGCAACTATGGCTACACCTTC	CATNNGGNYGYTF
TRBD1	.	TRBV5-1	TRBJ2-7	TGCGCCAGCAGAACGAGGACAGGGCGTTACGAGCAGTACTTC	CASRTRTGRYEQYF
.	.	TRBV5-4	TRBJ2-1	TGTGCCAGCAGCTTCTCGCGGGACAATGAGCAGTTCTTC	CASSFSRDNEQFF
.	.	TRBV10-3	TRBJ2-7	TGTGCCATCAGTGACTCCGGCGACAACGAGCAGTACTTC	CAISDSGDNEQYF
.	.	TRBV7-3	TRBJ1-6	TGTGCCAGCAGCCCCGGCCCAGCGTATAATTCACCCCTCCACTTT	CASSPGPAYNSPLHF
TRBD1	.	TRBV5-6	TRBJ1-4	TGTGCCAGCAGCTACCCGACAGGGACCGGGACTAATGAAAAACTGTTTTTT	CASSYPTGTGTNEKLFF
.	.	TRBV9	TRBJ2-5	TGTGCCAGCAGCGAGGGGTCCCAAGAGACCCAGTACTTC	CASSEGSQETQYF
.	.	TRBV18	TRBJ1-6	TGTGCCAGTACTGGTCGGAAGGGAGAGAATTCACCCCTCCACTTT	CASTGRKGENSPLHF
.	.	TRBV25-1	TRBJ1-5	TGTGCCAGCAGTGAATTCGGCAATCAGCCCCAGCATTTT	CASSEFGNQPQHF
.	.	TRBV7-2	TRBJ1-6	TGTGCCAGCAGCTTAGGGGGCCGTAGGAGCTCCTATAATTCACCCCTCCACTTT	CASSLGGRRSSYNSPLHF
TRBD1	few	TRBV7-6	TRBJ2-1	TGTGCCAGCAGCTTAGCGCACAGGGGCAATGAGCAGTTCTTC	CASSLAHRGNEQFF
.	.	TRBV2	TRBJ2-7	TGTGCCAGCAGTCCCAGGACAGTCTCCTACGAGCAGTACTTC	CASSPRTVSYEQYF
TRBD1	once	TRBV9	TRBJ1-6	TGTGCCAGCAGCGTAGGTTTGGACAGGGGAGGATCACCCCTCCACTTT	CASSVGLDRGGSPLHF
TRBD1	.	TRBV19	TRBJ1-5	TGTGCCAGTGGGACAGTTAGCAATCAGCCCCAGCATTTT	CASGTVSNQPQHF
TRBD2	.	TRBV5-6	TRBJ2-1	TGTGCCAGCAGCTTGGATCCCTCCAGCGGGAGTTTATCGGAGCAGTTCTTC	CASSLDPSSGSLSEQFF
TRBD1	once	TRBV9	TRBJ1-1	TGTGCCAGCAGCGAGGGGACAGGGGACCCTCCCGAAGCTTTCTTT	CASSEGTGDPPEAFF
.	.	TRBV11-2	TRBJ2-2	TGTGCCAGCAGCTTAGTCGGGGCGAACACCGGGGAGCTGTTTTTT	CASSLVGANTGELFF
.	.	TRBV5-1	TRBJ2-3	TGCGCCAGCAGCTTGGCCGGTAGGGGTAACCCTGCAGATACGCAGTATTTT	CASSLAGRGNPADTQYF
.	.	TRBV7-2	TRBJ1-6	TGTGCCAGCAGCTTAAGGGGGGGGTTGGATTCACCCCTCCACTTT	CASSLRGGLDSPLHF
TRBD1	once	TRBV5-4	TRBJ2-2	TGTGCCAGCAGCTTGGATGACCGTCCAGGGGGCACCGGGGAGCTGTTTTTT	CASSLDDRPGGTGELFF
TRBD1	.	TRBV19	TRBJ2-2	TGTGCCAGTACAGACAGGGTGAGCACCGGGGAGCTGTTTTTT	CASTDRVSTGELFF
TRBD1	.	TRBV2	TRBJ1-1	TGTGCCAGCACAGCAGGGGGCGCCGGGCGGGCCGCTGAAGCTTTCTTT	CASTAGGAGRAAEAFF
TRBD2	.	TRBV18	TRBJ2-1	TGTGCCAGCTCACCATTTTCGACGGGAGGGTCCCACAATGAGCAGTTCTTC	CASSPFSTGGSHNEQFF
.	.	TRBV7-3	TRBJ2-5	TGTGCCAGCAGCTTATACCCAGGGCTGGGGGAGACCCAGTACTTC	CASSLYPGLGETQYF
.	.	TRBV30	TRBJ2-1	TGTGCCTGGAGTAGGCTAGTCAATGAGCAGTTCTTC	CAWSRLVNEQFF
.	.	TRBV12-5	TRBJ2-1	TGTGCTAGTGGTTTGGTACAAGGGGTGTCCTACAATGAGCAGTTCTTC	CASGLVQGVSYNEQFF
.	.	TRBV10-3	TRBJ1-1	TGTGCCATCAGTGAGTTCAGGGGTGAAGCTTTCTTT	CAISEFRGEAFF
TRBD2	.	TRBV6-6	TRBJ2-1	TGTGCCAGCCTCGATGGGACTAGCGGCTACAATGAGCAGTTCTTC	CASLDGTSGYNEQFF
.	.	TRBV9	TRBJ2-3	TGTGCCAGCAGCGTATTTGGCAGCACAGATACGCAGTATTTT	CASSVFGSTDTQYF
.	.	TRBV3-1/TRBV3-2	TRBJ1-2	TGTGCCAGCAGCCGACTCTATGGCTACACCTTC	CASSRLYGYTF